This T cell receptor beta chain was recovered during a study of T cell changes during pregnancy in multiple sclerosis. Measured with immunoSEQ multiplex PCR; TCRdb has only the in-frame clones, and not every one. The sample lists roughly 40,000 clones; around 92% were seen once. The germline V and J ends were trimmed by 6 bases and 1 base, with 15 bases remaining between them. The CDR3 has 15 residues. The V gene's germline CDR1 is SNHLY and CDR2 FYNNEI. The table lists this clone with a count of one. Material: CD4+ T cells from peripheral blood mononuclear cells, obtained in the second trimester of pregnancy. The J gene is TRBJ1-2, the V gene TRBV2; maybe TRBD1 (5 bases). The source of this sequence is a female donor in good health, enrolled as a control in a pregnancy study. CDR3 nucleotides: TGTGCCAGCAGCGAGTTCATGGGGGGTAACTATGGCTACACCTTC. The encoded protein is CASSEFMGGNYGYTF.